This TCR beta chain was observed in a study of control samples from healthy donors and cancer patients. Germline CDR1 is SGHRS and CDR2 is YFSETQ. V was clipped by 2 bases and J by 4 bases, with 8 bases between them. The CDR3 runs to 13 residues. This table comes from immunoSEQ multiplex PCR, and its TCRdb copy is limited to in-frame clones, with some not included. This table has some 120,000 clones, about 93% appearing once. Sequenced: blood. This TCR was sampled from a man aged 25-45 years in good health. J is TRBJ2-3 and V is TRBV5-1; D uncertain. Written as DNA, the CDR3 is TGCGCCAGCAGCTTCACGGCTGCAGATACGCAGTATTTT. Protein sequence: CASSFTAADTQYF.